Here is one T cell receptor (beta chain) with its context. Germline V gene lookup returns CDR1 SQVTM and CDR2 ANQGSEA. The length of the CDR3 is 13 residues. V lost 7 bases, J lost 4 bases, and 16 bases lay in between. The data were taken from a study of shared clonotypes between healthy human individuals. Across the study: Donors were a couple of women and a few men aged 18 to 49.

Assay used: immunoSEQ multiplex PCR; TCRdb lists only in-frame clones, some missing. The sample records millions of clones, 90% to 95% being singletons. The sample comprised naive CD4+ T cells sorted from blood. Subset noted: CD45RA+ positively selected. The genes are TRBV29-1 and TRBJ1-2; D gene unclear. This TCR was recovered from a man aged 18 to 30 in good health. The CDR3 here is CSEAASCPYGYTF. CDR3 bases: TGCAGCGAGGCGGCCTCCTGCCCCTATGGCTACACCTTC.